This TCR beta chain was found in a study of T cells in Graves' hyperthyroidism and ophthalmopathy. TCR beta CDR3 regions were amplified from RNA. The HTBI primer set was used in a first-round RT-PCR of the TCR CDR3. TCRdb called the multiplex PCR reads again in MiXCR, with one record for every CDR3 protein. This sample has 300,000 to 500,000 distinct CDR3 sequences, with 11% to 15% found just once. This clonotype was recorded a few times. With 5 bases clipped from V and 2 bases from J, the junction kept 5 bases outside the gene matches. Germline assignment: CDR1 SGHRS and CDR2 YFSETQ. This CDR3 spans 14 amino acids.

Sequencing used blood. This clonotype originated in a man aged 50 or older with Graves' ophthalmopathy. This chain uses TRBV5-1 with TRBJ2-5; 8 bases match TRBD2. CDR3 loop: CASSRGGGQETQYF. As DNA, the CDR3 is TGCGCCAGCAGTCGGGGCGGGGGGCAAGAGACCCAGTACTTC.